This record looks at one T cell receptor (beta chain) sequence and its context. Its antigen is as yet unknown. Sequenced by immunoSEQ multiplex PCR; TCRdb stores in-frame clones only, minus some. The table includes 55,000 to 80,000 clones, 65% to 90% detected once. This specimen comes from a study of PD-L1 blockade in urothelial cancer. Time point denoted: pretreatment peripheral blood. Findings of the study overall: Durable-benefit patients expanded tumor-associated blood clones more at 3 weeks. Pretreatment blood TCR clonality under the median forecast improved survival.

Trimming shortened V by 5 bases and J by 4 bases, and 18 bases separated the two germline ends. Germline V gene lookup returns CDR1 SEHNR and CDR2 FQNEAQ (reference sequence). CDR3 size: 15 residues. This sample comprised PBMCs, obtained around atezolizumab (anti-PD-L1) treatment. The source of this sequence is an older man with urothelial cancer. The chain couples TRBV7-9 to TRBJ2-7; D possibly corresponds to TRBD2 (5 bases). The CDR3 spells CASSKLVSGSYEQYF. CDR3 nucleotide sequence: TGTGCCAGCAGCAAACTAGTTTCAGGTTCTTACGAGCAGTACTTC.